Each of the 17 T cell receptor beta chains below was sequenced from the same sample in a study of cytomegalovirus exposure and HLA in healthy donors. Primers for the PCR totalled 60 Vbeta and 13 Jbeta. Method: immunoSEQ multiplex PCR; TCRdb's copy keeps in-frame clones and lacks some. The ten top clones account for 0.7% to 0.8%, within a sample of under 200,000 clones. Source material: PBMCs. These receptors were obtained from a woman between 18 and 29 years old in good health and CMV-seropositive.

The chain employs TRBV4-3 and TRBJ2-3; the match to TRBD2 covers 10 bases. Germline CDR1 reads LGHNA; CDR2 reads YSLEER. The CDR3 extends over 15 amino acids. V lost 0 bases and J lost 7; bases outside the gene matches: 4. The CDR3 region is CASSQEASGGNTQYF. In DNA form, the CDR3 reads TGCGCCAGCAGCCAAGAAGCTAGCGGGGGAAATACGCAGTATTTT.

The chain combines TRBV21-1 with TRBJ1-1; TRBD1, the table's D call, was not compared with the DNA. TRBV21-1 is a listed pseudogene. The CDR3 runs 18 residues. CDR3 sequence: CASSKKITHATKDRWAFF. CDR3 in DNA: TGTGCCAGCAGCAAAAAAATAACCCACGCGACCAAGGACAGGTGGGCTTTCTTT.

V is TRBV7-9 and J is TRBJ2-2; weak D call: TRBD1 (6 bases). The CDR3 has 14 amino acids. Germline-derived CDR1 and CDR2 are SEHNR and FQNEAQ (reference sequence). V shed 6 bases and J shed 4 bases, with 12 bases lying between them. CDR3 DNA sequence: TGTGCCAGCAGACAGGGAAGGGGCACCGGGGAGCTGTTTTTT. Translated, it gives CASRQGRGTGELFF.

CDR3 bases: TGTGCCAGCAGCCCCACCCTAGCGGACCCCTCCTACGAGCAGTACTTC. Amino acid sequence: CASSPTLADPSYEQYF. The V call is TRBV11-3, the J call TRBJ2-7, with TRBD2 identical over 7 bases. The CDR3 covers 16 residues. Unmatched junction bases numbered 10, after V lost 5 bases and J lost 0 bases. Germline CDR1 reads SGHNT; CDR2 reads YENEEA.

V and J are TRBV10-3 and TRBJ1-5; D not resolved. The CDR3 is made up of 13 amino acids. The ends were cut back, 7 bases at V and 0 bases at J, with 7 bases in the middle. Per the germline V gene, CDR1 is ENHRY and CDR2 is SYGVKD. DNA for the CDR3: TGTGCCATCAAGAGGGATAGCAATCAGCCCCAGCATTTT. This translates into CAIKRDSNQPQHF.

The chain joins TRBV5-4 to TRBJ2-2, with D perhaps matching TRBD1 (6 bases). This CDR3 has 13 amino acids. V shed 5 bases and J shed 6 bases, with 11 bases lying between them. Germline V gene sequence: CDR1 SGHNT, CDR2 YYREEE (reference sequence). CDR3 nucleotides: TGTGCCAGCAGTTCTTGGGGGCCCGGGGAGCTGTTTTTT. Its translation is CASSSWGPGELFF.

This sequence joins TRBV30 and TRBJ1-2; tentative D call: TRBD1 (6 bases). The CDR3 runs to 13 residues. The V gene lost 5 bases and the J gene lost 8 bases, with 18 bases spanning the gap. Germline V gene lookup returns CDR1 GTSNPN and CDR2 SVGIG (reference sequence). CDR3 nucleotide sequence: TGTGCCTGGTGGTTAATGGACAGCCGAGGCTACACCTTC. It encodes CAWWLMDSRGYTF.

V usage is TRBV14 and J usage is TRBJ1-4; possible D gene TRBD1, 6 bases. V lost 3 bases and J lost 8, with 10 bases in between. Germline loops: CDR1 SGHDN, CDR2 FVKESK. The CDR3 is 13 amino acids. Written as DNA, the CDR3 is TGTGCCAGCAGCCATTACAGGGAGGAAAAACTGTTTTTT. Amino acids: CASSHYREEKLFF.

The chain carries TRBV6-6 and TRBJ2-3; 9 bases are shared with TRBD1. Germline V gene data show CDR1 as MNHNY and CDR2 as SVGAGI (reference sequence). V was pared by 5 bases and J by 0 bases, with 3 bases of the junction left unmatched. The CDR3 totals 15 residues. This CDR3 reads CASSGQGTSTDTQYF. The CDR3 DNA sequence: TGTGCCAGCAGTGGACAGGGGACGAGCACAGATACGCAGTATTTT.

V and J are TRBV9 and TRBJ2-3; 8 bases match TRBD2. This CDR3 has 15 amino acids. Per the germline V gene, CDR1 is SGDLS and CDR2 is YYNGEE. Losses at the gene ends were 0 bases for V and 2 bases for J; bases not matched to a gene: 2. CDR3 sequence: CASSVGGLDTDTQYF. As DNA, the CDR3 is TGTGCCAGCAGCGTAGGGGGACTAGACACAGATACGCAGTATTTT.

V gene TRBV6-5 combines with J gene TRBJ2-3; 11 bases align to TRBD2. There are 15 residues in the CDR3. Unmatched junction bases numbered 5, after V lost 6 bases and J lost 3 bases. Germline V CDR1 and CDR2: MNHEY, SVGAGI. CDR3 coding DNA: TGTGCCAGCAGAAAACTAGCGGGGGATACAGATACGCAGTATTTT. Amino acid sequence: CASRKLAGDTDTQYF.

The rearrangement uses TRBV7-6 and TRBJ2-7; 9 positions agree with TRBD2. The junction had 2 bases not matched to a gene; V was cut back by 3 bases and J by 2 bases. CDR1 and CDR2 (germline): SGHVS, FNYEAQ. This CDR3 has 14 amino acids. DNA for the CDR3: TGTGCCAGCAGCTTGGGGACTAGCACCTACGAGCAGTACTTC. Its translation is CASSLGTSTYEQYF.

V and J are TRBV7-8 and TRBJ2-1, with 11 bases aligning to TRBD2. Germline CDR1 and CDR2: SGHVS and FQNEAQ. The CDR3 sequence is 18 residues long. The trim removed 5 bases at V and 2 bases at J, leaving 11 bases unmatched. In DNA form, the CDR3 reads TGTGCCAGCAGCGCCCCCCCAGGGACTAGCGGACCCTACAATGAGCAGTTCTTC. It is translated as CASSAPPGTSGPYNEQFF.

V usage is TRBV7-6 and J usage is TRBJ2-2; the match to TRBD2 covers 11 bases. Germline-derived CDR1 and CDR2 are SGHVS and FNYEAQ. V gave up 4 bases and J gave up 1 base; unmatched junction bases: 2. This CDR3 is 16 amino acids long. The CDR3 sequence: CASSWGLAENTGELFF. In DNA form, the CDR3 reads TGTGCCAGCAGCTGGGGACTAGCGGAGAACACCGGGGAGCTGTTTTTT.

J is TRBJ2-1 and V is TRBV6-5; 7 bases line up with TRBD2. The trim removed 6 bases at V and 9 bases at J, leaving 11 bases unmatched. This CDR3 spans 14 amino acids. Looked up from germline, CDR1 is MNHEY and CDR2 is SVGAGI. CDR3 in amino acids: CASRTHGGYGEQFF. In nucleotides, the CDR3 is TGTGCCAGCAGGACGCACGGGGGGTACGGTGAGCAGTTCTTC.

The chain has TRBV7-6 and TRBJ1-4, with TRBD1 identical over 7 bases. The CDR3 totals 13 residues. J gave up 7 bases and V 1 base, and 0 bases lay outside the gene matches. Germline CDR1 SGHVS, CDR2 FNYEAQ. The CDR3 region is CASSLGQGEKLFF. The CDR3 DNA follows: TGTGCCAGCAGCTTAGGACAGGGTGAAAAACTGTTTTTT.

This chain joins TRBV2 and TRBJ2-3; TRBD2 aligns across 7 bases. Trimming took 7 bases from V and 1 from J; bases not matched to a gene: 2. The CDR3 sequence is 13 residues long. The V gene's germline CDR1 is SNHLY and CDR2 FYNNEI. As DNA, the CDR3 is TGTGCCAGCAATCTAGCGGGCACAGATACGCAGTATTTT. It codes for CASNLAGTDTQYF.